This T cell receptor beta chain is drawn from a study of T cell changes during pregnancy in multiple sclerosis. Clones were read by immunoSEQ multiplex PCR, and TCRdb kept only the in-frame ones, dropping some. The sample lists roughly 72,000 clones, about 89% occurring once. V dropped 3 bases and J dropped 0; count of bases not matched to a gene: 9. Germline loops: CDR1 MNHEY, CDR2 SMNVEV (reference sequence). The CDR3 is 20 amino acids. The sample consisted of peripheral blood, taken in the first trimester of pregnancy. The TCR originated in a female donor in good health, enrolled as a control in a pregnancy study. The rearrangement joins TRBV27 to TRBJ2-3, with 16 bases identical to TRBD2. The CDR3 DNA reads TGTGCCAGCAGTTTCCTGGGACTAGCGGGGGGGGGAGATAGCACAGATACGCAGTATTTT. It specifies CASSFLGLAGGGDSTDTQYF.